A selection of T cell receptor beta chains follows, all from one sample in a study of blood T cell repertoires in COVID-19. Sequenced by immunoSEQ multiplex PCR; TCRdb stores in-frame clones only, minus some. The table lists about 190,000 clones, about 85% of them singletons. The material sequenced was peripheral blood. The receptor source for this set is a man in his sixties or seventies with active or convalescent COVID-19. CDR3s include the opening cysteine and the closing phenylalanine or tryptophan. Each record gives: V gene, J gene, CDR3 length, D gene, clone size, CDR3 protein, CDR3 DNA. The D gene is left open where the match is weak. Size tells how often a clone was seen (once, few, many) or the class of an expanded clone, and some rows leave it out.

V: TRBV18
J: TRBJ2-3
length: 17
D: -
size: -
CDR3: CASSPRGAPRLTDTQYF
DNA: TGTGCCAGCTCACCACGAGGTGCTCCGCGCCTTACAGATACGCAGTATTTT

V: TRBV12-3/TRBV12-4
J: TRBJ2-2
length: 13
D: TRBD2
size: -
CDR3: CASSPHSGGELFF
DNA: TGTGCCAGCAGTCCCCATAGCGGGGGGGAGCTGTTTTTT

V: TRBV12-3/TRBV12-4
J: TRBJ1-4
length: 13
D: -
size: -
CDR3: CASSYSLNEKLFF
DNA: TGTGCCAGCAGTTATAGCCTCAATGAAAAACTGTTTTTT

V: TRBV30
J: TRBJ2-7
length: 12
D: TRBD1
size: -
CDR3: CAWSRQGDEQYF
DNA: TGTGCCTGGAGTCGACAGGGGGACGAGCAGTACTTC

V: TRBV10-3
J: TRBJ1-3
length: 13
D: -
size: -
CDR3: CAISQAAGNTIYF
DNA: TGTGCCATCAGTCAAGCTGCCGGAAACACCATATATTTT

V: TRBV19
J: TRBJ1-2
length: 12
D: TRBD1
size: -
CDR3: CASRTGVWGYTF
DNA: TGTGCCAGTCGAACAGGGGTCTGGGGCTACACCTTC

V: TRBV7-9
J: TRBJ2-7
length: 16
D: -
size: -
CDR3: CASSQFTKATDYEQYF
DNA: TGTGCCAGCAGCCAATTCACCAAAGCTACAGACTACGAGCAGTACTTC

V: TRBV2
J: TRBJ2-6
length: 16
D: -
size: -
CDR3: CASSEEAGAWANVLTF
DNA: TGTGCCAGCAGTGAGGAGGCGGGGGCCTGGGCCAACGTCCTGACTTTC

V: TRBV4-1
J: TRBJ1-6
length: 16
D: -
size: -
CDR3: CASSRLPGTANSPLHF
DNA: TGCGCCAGCAGCCGTTTACCCGGGACTGCTAATTCACCCCTCCACTTT

V: TRBV29-1
J: TRBJ1-2
length: 13
D: TRBD1
size: -
CDR3: CSVSRGDDYGYTF
DNA: TGCAGCGTTTCCAGGGGGGACGACTATGGCTACACCTTC

V: TRBV28
J: TRBJ1-5
length: 16
D: -
size: once
CDR3: CASREVMEGSNQPQHF
DNA: TGTGCCAGCAGGGAGGTAATGGAGGGGAGCAATCAGCCCCAGCATTTT

V: TRBV11-2
J: TRBJ2-7
length: 19
D: TRBD2
size: -
CDR3: CASSLDLGASGRPGDEQYF
DNA: TGTGCCAGCAGCTTAGATTTAGGGGCTAGCGGTAGGCCGGGAGACGAGCAGTACTTC

V: TRBV7-2
J: TRBJ1-4
length: 14
D: -
size: -
CDR3: CASSLGQGDEKLFF
DNA: TGTGCCAGCAGCTTAGGGCAGGGCGATGAAAAACTGTTTTTT

V: TRBV30
J: TRBJ2-2
length: 16
D: -
size: -
CDR3: CAWSEGGTSGTGELFF
DNA: TGTGCCTGGAGTGAAGGGGGTACATCGGGCACCGGGGAGCTGTTTTTT

V: TRBV5-1
J: TRBJ2-1
length: 16
D: TRBD1
size: -
CDR3: CASSLGDRGSYNEQFF
DNA: TGCGCCAGCAGCTTGGGGGACAGGGGGTCATACAATGAGCAGTTCTTC

V: TRBV15
J: TRBJ2-1
length: 11
D: -
size: -
CDR3: CATSRDREQFF
DNA: TGTGCCACCAGCAGAGATCGTGAGCAGTTCTTC

V: TRBV6-5
J: TRBJ1-6
length: 15
D: -
size: once
CDR3: CASSYERQRSSPLHF
DNA: TGTGCCAGCAGTTACGAACGACAGAGGTCGTCACCCCTCCACTTT

V: TRBV10-3
J: TRBJ2-1
length: 13
D: -
size: -
CDR3: CAIGRGNMHEQFF
DNA: TGTGCCATCGGGCGGGGAAATATGCATGAGCAGTTCTTC

V: TRBV30
J: TRBJ2-5
length: 12
D: -
size: -
CDR3: CACRTSLETQYF
DNA: TGTGCCTGCCGGACAAGTTTAGAGACCCAGTACTTC

V: TRBV2
J: TRBJ2-2
length: 15
D: TRBD1
size: -
CDR3: CASSVQGANTGELFF
DNA: TGTGCCAGCAGTGTCCAGGGGGCGAACACCGGGGAGCTGTTTTTT

V: TRBV7-8
J: TRBJ2-2
length: 15
D: TRBD1
size: few
CDR3: CASSLLNRGAGELFF
DNA: TGTGCCAGCAGCTTACTCAACAGGGGAGCCGGGGAGCTGTTTTTT

V: TRBV30
J: TRBJ2-1
length: 13
D: TRBD2
size: -
CDR3: CAWGLAGGNEQFF
DNA: TGTGCCTGGGGACTAGCGGGAGGGAATGAGCAGTTCTTC